This TCR beta chain was sequenced during a study of Ad26.COV2.S vaccination and SARS-CoV-2 variants. Overall study context: The donor belonged to the COV1001 Ad26.COV2.S trial arm. Whole-study results and caveats: Reported post-vaccination CD8+ and CD4+ T cell responses to spike showed substantial breadth. People who got the vaccine or the placebo had similar non-spike TCR breadth.

About this clone itself: Its antigen is not identified.

V was pared by 0 bases and J by 1 base, with 17 bases of the junction left unmatched. Looked up from germline, CDR1 is LGHNA and CDR2 is YSLEER. The CDR3 is made up of 21 amino acids. Treatment denoted: around 19 received Ad26.COV2.S at low or high dose, single or two shots; several received placebo; per-sample allocation not given. The study sampled participants on day 63 after the first vaccine or placebo injection. The donor was a Boston adult aged 18-55 years. Repertoires were generated with immunoSEQ multiplex PCR, while TCRdb's copy carries only in-frame clones and drops some. The sample holds some 500,000 clones; 80% to 90% are singletons and the top ten take 2.5% to 3%.

The rearrangement links TRBV4-3 to TRBJ2-3; 9 bases line up with TRBD2. The source of this sequence is a person aged 18-60 years who received the Ad26.COV2.S COVID-19 vaccine or a placebo. Sequences were derived from peripheral blood, sampled in a trial of Ad26.COV2.S vaccine versus placebo. The CDR3 coding sequence is TGCGCCAGCAGCCAAGATAAGGTGGAACCTCTAGCGGGATCCTGCACAGATACGCAGTATTTT. The encoded protein is CASSQDKVEPLAGSCTDTQYF.